This TCR beta chain is from a study of shared clonotypes between healthy human individuals. Some clones are missing from TCRdb's copy, which holds only in-frame ones; the method was immunoSEQ multiplex PCR. The data contain approximately 940,000 clones, approximately 80% of them singletons. Germline V lookup: CDR1 SGHAT, CDR2 FQNNGV. The CDR3 extends over 13 amino acids. The V end was cut by 3 bases, the J end by 5 bases, with 10 bases between. The sample consisted of memory CD4+ T cells sorted from blood. Stated subset: CD45RA-negative fraction. The rearrangement links TRBV11-2 to TRBJ2-5, with TRBD2 as a possible D gene (5 bases). The source is a man in his late teens or twenties in good health. This CDR3 is CASSFPGSETQYF. The CDR3 DNA reads as TGTGCCAGCAGCTTCCCGGGGAGTGAGACCCAGTACTTC.